The clone carrying this T cell receptor beta chain was found many times. Its antigen remains unidentified. With no exceptions, donors were healthy Caucasians. TCRdb fed the 5' RACE reads into MiXCR, producing one record per CDR3 protein. The data contain 540,000 or so distinct CDR3 sequences, about a fifth of them seen just once; the ten biggest clones take up approximately 0.48%. These data are taken from a study of identical twins. Study-wide points: One should note that invariant MAIT and iNKT cells could partly confound zero-insertion analyses.

These same records also appear under a second study, on yellow fever vaccine responses in identical twins. That report adds: Reports say the vaccine T cell response in twins looked partly convergent and partly personalized.

The sequenced material came from CD4+ T cells sorted from blood. The sequence was obtained from a woman in her late teens or twenties in good health.

CDR3 in amino acids: CSVRGRGTDTQYF. CDR3 DNA: TGCAGTGTGCGGGGGCGCGGCACAGATACGCAGTATTTT. The V call is TRBV20-1, the J call TRBJ2-3; D may be TRBD2 (7 bases). The germline V gene has CDR1 DFQATT and CDR2 SNEGSKA (reference sequence). The CDR3 runs 13 residues. V lost 7 bases and J 1 base, leaving 12 bases between the germline ends.